The next 28 T cell receptor beta chains were all read from a single sample in a study of cytomegalovirus exposure and HLA in healthy donors. It was with 60 Vbeta and 13 Jbeta primers that the PCR ran. Repertoires were generated with immunoSEQ multiplex PCR, while TCRdb's copy carries only in-frame clones and drops some. This sample carries some 200,000 clones, more than 85% of them seen once, and the ten largest clones take roughly 0.2%. Sequencing was performed on PBMCs. The origin of the receptors is a girl less than two years old in good health and CMV-seronegative.

This clone was seen a handful of times. The chain couples TRBV30 to TRBJ1-2, with D perhaps matching TRBD1 (5 bases). Looked up from germline, CDR1 is GTSNPN and CDR2 is SVGIG (reference sequence). This CDR3 is built from 13 residues. Trimming took off 5 bases at V and 7 bases at J, with 17 bases between the two ends. The CDR3 nucleotides are TGTGCCTGGGTGGGCATGCAGGGAGGTGGCTACACCTTC. Its protein is CAWVGMQGGGYTF.

The chain is built from TRBV6-5 and TRBJ1-3; unclear D gene. The germline CDR1 and CDR2 sequences are MNHEY and SVGAGI. This CDR3 is 13 amino acids long. The V end was cut by 5 bases, the J end by 0 bases, with 5 bases between. The CDR3 is CASSPDSGNTIYF. DNA for the CDR3: TGTGCCAGCAGTCCAGACTCTGGAAACACCATATATTTT.

This clone occurred once. The chain recombines TRBV7-6 with TRBJ2-7, with 9 bases identical to TRBD2. In germline, CDR1 is SGHVS, CDR2 FNYEAQ. The J segment lost 3 bases and the V segment lost 5 bases, leaving 11 bases of the junction unmatched. The CDR3 totals 16 residues. Written as DNA, the CDR3 is TGTGCCAGCAGCCCCTGGACTAGCGTAAATAACTACGAGCAGTACTTC. Translation gives CASSPWTSVNNYEQYF.

This chain joins TRBV7-9 and TRBJ1-1; D is unclear. The germline V gene encodes CDR1 SEHNR and CDR2 FQNEAQ (reference sequence). The CDR3 length is 14 residues. V shed 2 bases and J shed 1 base, with 8 bases lying between them. CDR3 DNA sequence: TGTGCCAGCAGCTTATATGCGGAGAACACTGAAGCTTTCTTT. Its translation is CASSLYAENTEAFF.

The V gene is TRBV13, the J gene TRBJ2-5; 9 nucleotides align to TRBD2. The ends lost 6 bases at V and 2 bases at J; junction bases unmatched: 10. CDR1 and CDR2 (germline): PRHDT, FYEKMQ (reference sequence). This CDR3 is built from 16 residues. CDR3 sequence (DNA): TGTGCCAGCAGGCCCAGCCTAGCGGGGCGACAAGAGACCCAGTACTTC. As protein: CASRPSLAGRQETQYF.

The genes are TRBV11-1 and TRBJ2-1; 7 nucleotides match TRBD2. Germline values: CDR1 SGHAT, CDR2 FQDESV (reference sequence). The CDR3 extends over 14 amino acids. The trim removed 7 bases at V and 0 bases at J, leaving 3 bases unmatched. CDR3 coding DNA: TGTGCCAGCACGCGGGGGAGCTCCTACAATGAGCAGTTCTTC. Translated: CASTRGSSYNEQFF.

This chain connects TRBV10-3 to TRBJ2-3; 13 nucleotides line up with TRBD2. The germline V gene encodes CDR1 ENHRY and CDR2 SYGVKD. The CDR3 runs to 16 residues. V shed 10 bases, J shed 1 base, and the junction held 8 bases outside the gene matches. The CDR3 region is CATLTGLAGGTDTQYF. CDR3 sequence (DNA): TGTGCCACCCTGACTGGACTAGCGGGGGGCACAGATACGCAGTATTTT.

V usage is TRBV6-4 and J usage is TRBJ2-1; 16 bases align to TRBD2. The CDR3 length is 16 residues. V lost 2 bases to trimming and J lost 8 bases; unmatched junction nucleotides: 3. The germline gives CDR1 MRHNA, CDR2 SNTAGT. The chain's CDR3 is CASSDGTSGRGHEQFF. CDR3 DNA sequence: TGTGCCAGCAGTGACGGGACTAGCGGGAGGGGCCATGAGCAGTTCTTC.

The rearrangement uses TRBV4-2 and TRBJ1-1; D not resolved. Germline-derived CDR1 and CDR2 are LGHNA and YNFKEQ. The CDR3 extends over 12 amino acids. V shed 0 bases and J shed 9 bases, with 8 bases lying between them. The CDR3 sequence: CASSQEGVKAFF. As DNA, the CDR3 is TGTGCCAGCAGCCAAGAAGGAGTTAAAGCTTTCTTT.

The chain carries TRBV7-3 and TRBJ2-7, with 9 bases matching TRBD2. Trimming took 2 bases from V and 2 from J; bases not matched to a gene: 4. The V gene's germline CDR1 is SGHTA and CDR2 FQGTGA. There are 15 residues in the CDR3. CDR3 sequence reads: CASSLRGGETYEQYF. The CDR3 nucleotides read TGTGCCAGCAGCTTACGCGGGGGGGAAACCTACGAGCAGTACTTC.

This clone was counted only a few times. This sequence joins TRBV7-8 and TRBJ2-7; TRBD2 aligns across 8 bases. V was pared by 1 base and J by 3 bases, with 11 bases of the junction left unmatched. CDR3 length: 17 amino acids. CDR1 is SGHVS, CDR2 FQNEAQ, per germline. The CDR3, as DNA: TGTGCCAGCAGCTTAGGTAGGGTAGCGGGGAAACACTACGAGCAGTACTTC. Translated, it gives CASSLGRVAGKHYEQYF.

This chain's CDR3 is CASSLGPHQPQHF. DNA of the CDR3: TGTGCCAGCAGCTTGGGGCCCCATCAGCCCCAGCATTTT. The gene calls are TRBV5-5 and TRBJ1-5; the D is unclear. With 0 bases removed from V and 5 bases from J, the gap between germline ends came to 6 bases. The CDR3 contains 13 residues. The germline CDR1 and CDR2 sequences are SGHKS and YYEKEE (reference sequence).

This sequence joins TRBV6-6 and TRBJ1-4, with 10 bases lining up with TRBD1. The CDR3 runs 15 residues. V shed 5 bases, J shed 8 bases, and the junction held 8 bases outside the gene matches. The germline V gene encodes CDR1 MNHNY and CDR2 SVGAGI (reference sequence). The CDR3 DNA is TGTGCCAGCAGTGTCTCGACAGGGGGCAAGGAAAAACTGTTTTTT. It specifies CASSVSTGGKEKLFF.

The genes are TRBV7-9 and TRBJ2-3; the match to TRBD2 covers 7 bases. V lost 7 bases, J lost 3 bases, and 4 bases stayed unmatched. Germline CDR1 is SEHNR and CDR2 is FQNEAQ (reference sequence). This CDR3 is built from 13 residues. CDR3: CASMGGSTDTQYF. The CDR3 region has the DNA TGTGCCAGCATGGGGGGGTCAACAGATACGCAGTATTTT.

The rearrangement joins TRBV9 to TRBJ2-1; D might be TRBD2 (5 bases). Germline V CDR1 and CDR2: SGDLS, YYNGEE. The germline V and J ends were trimmed by 2 bases and 2 bases, with 11 bases remaining between them. The length of the CDR3 is 15 residues. For the CDR3, the DNA is TGTGCCAGCAGCGTCGGCGGACTCACCTACAATGAGCAGTTCTTC. Translation: CASSVGGLTYNEQFF.

The chain's CDR3 is CASSQDSGGSGETQYF. The DNA of the CDR3 is TGCGCCAGCAGCCAAGATTCGGGGGGGTCGGGGGAGACCCAGTACTTC. J is TRBJ2-5 and V is TRBV4-1, with TRBD2 matching 8 bases. V was pared by 0 bases and J by 5 bases, with 8 bases of the junction left unmatched. This CDR3 region has 16 residues. Germline loops: CDR1 MGHRA, CDR2 YSYEKL.

The rearrangement joins TRBV11-1 to TRBJ2-5; TRBD2 matches 9 bases. V was pared by 6 bases and J by 3 bases, with 5 bases of the junction left unmatched. Looked up from germline, CDR1 is SGHAT and CDR2 is FQDESV (reference sequence). CDR3 length: 14 amino acids. This CDR3 is CASSPSSGEETQYF. CDR3 sequence (DNA): TGTGCCAGCAGTCCTTCTAGCGGGGAAGAGACCCAGTACTTC.

In its sample, this clone was seen once. The chain joins TRBV4-2 to TRBJ2-5, with D possibly being TRBD2 (6 bases). The germline gives CDR1 LGHNA, CDR2 YNFKEQ. V dropped 3 bases and J dropped 5 bases, with 19 bases sitting between them. This CDR3 comprises 16 residues. The CDR3 nucleotides are TGTGCCAGCAGCCAGTACCAGCGGGTTGGGAGGGAGACCCAGTACTTC. Translation gives CASSQYQRVGRETQYF.

The rearrangement links TRBV5-4 to TRBJ2-3; 10 bases agree with TRBD2. V dropped 4 bases and J dropped 4; count of bases not matched to a gene: 6. Germline CDR1 reads SGHNT; CDR2 reads YYREEE (reference sequence). The CDR3 totals 15 residues. This chain's CDR3 is CASSQAGGGADTQYF. CDR3 nucleotide sequence: TGTGCCAGCAGCCAAGCGGGAGGGGGCGCAGATACGCAGTATTTT.

The chain is built from TRBV7-6 and TRBJ2-1; TRBD1 is a possible D gene (6 bases). The germline V and J ends were trimmed by 4 bases and 3 bases, with 13 bases remaining between them. The CDR3 totals 15 residues. From germline, CDR1 is SGHVS and CDR2 FNYEAQ. The CDR3 coding sequence is TGTGCCAGCAGCTCAGGGGCCCTCAGCTACAATGAGCAGTTCTTC. Translating it yields CASSSGALSYNEQFF.

The chain recombines TRBV6-5 with TRBJ2-5; D gene uncertain. V lost 0 bases and J 5 bases, leaving 7 bases between the germline ends. CDR3 length: 13 amino acids. Germline V lookup: CDR1 MNHEY, CDR2 SVGAGI. The CDR3 loop reads CASSYSQVETQYF. The CDR3 DNA reads TGTGCCAGCAGTTACTCCCAGGTGGAGACCCAGTACTTC.

CDR3 protein: CASREGEGDTGELFF. The CDR3 nucleotides are TGCGCCAGCAGGGAAGGCGAGGGGGACACCGGGGAGCTGTTTTTT. This chain links TRBV5-1 with TRBJ2-2; D perhaps matches TRBD1 (6 bases). V gave up 5 bases and J gave up 3 bases, with 14 bases separating them. There are 15 residues in the CDR3. Per the germline V gene, CDR1 is SGHRS and CDR2 is YFSETQ. Full variable domain (outside the CDR3, taken from reference TRBV5-1 and TRBJ2-2): KAGVTQTPRYLIKTRGQQVTLSCSPISGHRSVSWYQQTPGQGLQFLFEYFSETQRNKGNFPGRFSGRQFSNSRSEMNVSTLELGDSALYLCASREGEGDTGELFFGEGSRLTVL.

This clone was seen once. The V call is TRBV4-1, the J call TRBJ1-2; TRBD1 is a possible D gene (5 bases). Germline CDR1 reads MGHRA; CDR2 reads YSYEKL. The length of the CDR3 is 13 residues. V was pared by 0 bases and J by 6 bases, with 8 bases between. The CDR3 loop reads CASSQDRDNGYTF. The CDR3 DNA follows: TGCGCCAGCAGCCAAGACAGGGATAATGGCTACACCTTC.

This chain uses TRBV19 with TRBJ2-6; TRBD2 matches 8 bases. CDR3 length: 18 residues. From germline, CDR1 is LNHDA and CDR2 SQIVND (reference sequence). V was pared by 3 bases and J by 3 bases, with 10 bases of the junction left unmatched. CDR3 loop: CASSISAGALYGANVLTF. The DNA for the CDR3 is TGTGCCAGTAGTATCTCAGCGGGAGCCTTGTATGGGGCCAACGTCCTGACTTTC. Looking up the rest from reference TRBV19 and TRBJ2-6 gives the full variable domain: DGGITQSPKYLFRKEGQNVTLSCEQNLNHDAMYWYRQDPGQGLRLIYYSQIVNDFQKGDIAEGYSVSREKKESFPLTVTSAQKNPTAFYLCASSISAGALYGANVLTFGAGSRLTVL.

The count of this clone is one. V and J are TRBV4-1 and TRBJ1-2; the D gene is possibly TRBD1 (5 bases). The CDR3 totals 13 residues. Germline lookup yields CDR1 MGHRA and CDR2 YSYEKL. Trimming pared 6 bases from V and 5 bases from J, leaving 13 bases between. The CDR3 DNA sequence: TGCGCCAGCAGGGGTACGGGGGGGTATGGCTACACCTTC. This sequence encodes CASRGTGGYGYTF.

The genes are TRBV9 and TRBJ2-7; perhaps TRBD1 as D (5 bases). Germline V gives CDR1 SGDLS, CDR2 YYNGEE. With 0 bases removed from V and 2 bases from J, the gap between germline ends came to 9 bases. The CDR3 has 14 amino acids. In DNA form, the CDR3 reads TGTGCCAGCAGCGTAGGTGACAGCCCCTACGAGCAGTACTTC. This sequence encodes CASSVGDSPYEQYF.

The V gene is TRBV6-5, the J gene TRBJ1-4, with TRBD1 matching over 7 bases. Germline trimming cut 0 bases from V and 8 bases from J; bases unmatched to any gene: 6. The V gene's germline CDR1 is MNHEY and CDR2 SVGAGI. This CDR3 is built from 15 residues. The CDR3 DNA reads as TGTGCCAGCAGTTACTCACGACAGGGTGGAGAAAAACTGTTTTTT. This sequence encodes CASSYSRQGGEKLFF.

The chain uses TRBV11-3 and TRBJ2-3, with D hard to call. The CDR3 runs 12 residues. V lost 4 bases to trimming and J lost 4 bases, with 6 bases between them. The V gene's germline CDR1 is SGHNT and CDR2 YENEEA. This CDR3 is CASSSIADTQYF. CDR3 coding DNA: TGTGCCAGCAGCTCCATTGCAGATACGCAGTATTTT.